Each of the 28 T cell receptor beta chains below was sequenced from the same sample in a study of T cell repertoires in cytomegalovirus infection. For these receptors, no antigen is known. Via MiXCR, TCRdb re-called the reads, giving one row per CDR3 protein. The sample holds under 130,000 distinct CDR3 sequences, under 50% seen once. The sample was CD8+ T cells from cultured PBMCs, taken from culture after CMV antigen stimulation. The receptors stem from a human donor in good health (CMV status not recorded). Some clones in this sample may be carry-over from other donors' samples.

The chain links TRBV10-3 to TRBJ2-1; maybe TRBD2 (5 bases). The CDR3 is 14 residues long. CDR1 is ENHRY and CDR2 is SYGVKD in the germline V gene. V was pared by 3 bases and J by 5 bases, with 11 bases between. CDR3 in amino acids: CAISDLDGDNEQFF. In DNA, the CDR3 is TGTGCCATCAGTGACCTAGACGGGGACAATGAGCAGTTCTTC.

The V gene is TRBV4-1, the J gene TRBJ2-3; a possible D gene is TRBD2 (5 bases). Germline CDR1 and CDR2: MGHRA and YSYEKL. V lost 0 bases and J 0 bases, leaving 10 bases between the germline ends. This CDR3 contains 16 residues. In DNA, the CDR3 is TGCGCCAGCAGCCAAGATGGACTCCAAAGCACAGATACGCAGTATTTT. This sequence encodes CASSQDGLQSTDTQYF.

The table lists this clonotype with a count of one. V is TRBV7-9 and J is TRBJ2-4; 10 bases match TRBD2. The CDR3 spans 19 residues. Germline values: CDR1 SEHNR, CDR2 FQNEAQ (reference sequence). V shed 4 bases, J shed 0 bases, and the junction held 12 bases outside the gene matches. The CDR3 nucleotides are TGTGCCAGCAGCTCAGCTGTCCTAGCGGGGGAACTAGCCAAAAACATTCAGTACTTC. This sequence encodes CASSSAVLAGELAKNIQYF.

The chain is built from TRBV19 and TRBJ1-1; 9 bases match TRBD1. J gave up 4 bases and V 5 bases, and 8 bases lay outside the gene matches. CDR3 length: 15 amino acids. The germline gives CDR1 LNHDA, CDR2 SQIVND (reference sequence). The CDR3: CASSDRGYRFTEAFF. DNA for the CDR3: TGTGCCAGTAGTGACAGGGGGTATCGGTTCACTGAAGCTTTCTTT. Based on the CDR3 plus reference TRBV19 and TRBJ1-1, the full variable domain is DGGITQSPKYLFRKEGQNVTLSCEQNLNHDAMYWYRQDPGQGLRLIYYSQIVNDFQKGDIAEGYSVSREKKESFPLTVTSAQKNPTAFYLCASSDRGYRFTEAFFGQGTRLTVV.

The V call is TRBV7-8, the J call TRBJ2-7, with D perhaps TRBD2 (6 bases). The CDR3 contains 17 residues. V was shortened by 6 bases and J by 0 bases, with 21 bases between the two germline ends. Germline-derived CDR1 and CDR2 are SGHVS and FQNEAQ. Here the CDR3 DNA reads TGTGCCAGCAGGGCCCCCCAGGTAGCGGAGAGCTCCTACGAGCAGTACTTC. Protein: CASRAPQVAESSYEQYF.

The CDR3 DNA follows: TGTGCCAGCAGACCCACTATTGGGACAGCCTACGAGCAGTACTTC. Protein product: CASRPTIGTAYEQYF. V usage is TRBV27 and J usage is TRBJ2-7, with TRBD1 identical over 7 bases. Germline CDR1 MNHEY, CDR2 SMNVEV (reference sequence). The CDR3 covers 15 residues. V gave up 6 bases and J gave up 2 bases; unmatched junction bases: 10.

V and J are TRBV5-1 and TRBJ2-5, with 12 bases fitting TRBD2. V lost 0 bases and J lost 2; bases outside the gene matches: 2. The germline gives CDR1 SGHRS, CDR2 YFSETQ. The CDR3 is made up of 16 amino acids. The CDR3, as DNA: TGCGCCAGCAGCTTGGTAGGACTAGCGGGGCAAGAGACCCAGTACTTC. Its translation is CASSLVGLAGQETQYF.

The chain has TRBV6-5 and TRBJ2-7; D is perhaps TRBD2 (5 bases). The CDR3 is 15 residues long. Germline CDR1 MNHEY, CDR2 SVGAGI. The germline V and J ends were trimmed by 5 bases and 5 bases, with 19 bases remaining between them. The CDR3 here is CASSHARWGDDEQYF. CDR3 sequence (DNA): TGTGCCAGCAGTCACGCCCGGTGGGGAGACGACGAGCAGTACTTC.

The CDR3 DNA reads TGTGCCAGCAGCTCCTACAGGGTTGACATTCAGTACTTC. This codes for CASSSYRVDIQYF. V is TRBV11-2 and J is TRBJ2-4; D possibly corresponds to TRBD1 (6 bases). Germline V gene data show CDR1 as SGHAT and CDR2 as FQNNGV. The CDR3 runs 13 residues. V dropped 4 bases and J dropped 8 bases, with 12 bases sitting between them.

The CDR3 spells CASSDWFGTGKNNEQFF. CDR3 in DNA: TGTGCCAGCAGCGACTGGTTCGGGACAGGGAAAAACAATGAGCAGTTCTTC. The chain carries TRBV12-3 or TRBV12-4 and TRBJ2-1; 9 nucleotides match TRBD1. The V gene end was trimmed by 6 bases and the J gene end by 5 bases; junction bases not matched to a gene: 14. This CDR3 comprises 17 residues.

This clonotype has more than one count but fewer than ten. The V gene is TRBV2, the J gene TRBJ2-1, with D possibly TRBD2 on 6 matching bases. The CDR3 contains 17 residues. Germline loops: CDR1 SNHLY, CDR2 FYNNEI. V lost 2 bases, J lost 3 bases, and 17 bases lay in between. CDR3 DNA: TGTGCCAGCAGTGAATACCGCGGGGCGGCGGGCTACAATGAGCAGTTCTTC. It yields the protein CASSEYRGAAGYNEQFF.

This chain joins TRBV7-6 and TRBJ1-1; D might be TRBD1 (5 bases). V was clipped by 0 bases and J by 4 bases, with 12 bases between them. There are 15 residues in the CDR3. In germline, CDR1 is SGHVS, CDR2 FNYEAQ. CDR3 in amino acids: CASSLARAGTTEAFF. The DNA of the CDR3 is TGTGCCAGCAGCTTAGCGAGGGCAGGGACCACTGAAGCTTTCTTT.

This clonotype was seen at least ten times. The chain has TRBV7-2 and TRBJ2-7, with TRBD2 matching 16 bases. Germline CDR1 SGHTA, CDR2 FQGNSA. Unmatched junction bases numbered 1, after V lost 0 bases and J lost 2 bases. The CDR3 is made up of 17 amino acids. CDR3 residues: CASSLAGLAGGTYEQYF. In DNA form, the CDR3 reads TGTGCCAGCAGCTTAGCGGGACTAGCGGGGGGGACCTACGAGCAGTACTTC.

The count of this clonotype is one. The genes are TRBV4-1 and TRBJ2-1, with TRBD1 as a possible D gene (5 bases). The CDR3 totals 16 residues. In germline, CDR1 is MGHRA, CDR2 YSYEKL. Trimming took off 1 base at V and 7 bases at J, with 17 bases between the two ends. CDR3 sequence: CASSQGLGPVVNEQFF. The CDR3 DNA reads TGCGCCAGCAGCCAAGGATTGGGGCCAGTAGTGAATGAGCAGTTCTTC.

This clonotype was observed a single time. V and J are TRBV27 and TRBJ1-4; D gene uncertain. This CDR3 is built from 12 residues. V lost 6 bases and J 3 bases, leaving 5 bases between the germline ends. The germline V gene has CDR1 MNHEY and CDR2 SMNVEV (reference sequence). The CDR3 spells CASRGANEKLFF. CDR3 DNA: TGTGCCAGCAGGGGTGCTAATGAAAAACTGTTTTTT. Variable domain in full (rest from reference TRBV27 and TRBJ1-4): EAQVTQNPRYLITVTGKKLTVTCSQNMNHEYMSWYRQDPGLGLRQIYYSMNVEVTDKGDVPEGYKVSRKEKRNFPLILESPSPNQTSLYFCASRGANEKLFFGSGTQLSVL.

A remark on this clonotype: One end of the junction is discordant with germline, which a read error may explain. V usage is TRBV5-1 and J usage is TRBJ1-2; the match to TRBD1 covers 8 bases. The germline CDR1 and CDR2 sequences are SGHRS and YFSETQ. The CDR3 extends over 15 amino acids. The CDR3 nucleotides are TGCGCCACCAGCTTGATGTTACAGGGGGAAGATGGCTACACCTTC. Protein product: CATSLMLQGEDGYTF.

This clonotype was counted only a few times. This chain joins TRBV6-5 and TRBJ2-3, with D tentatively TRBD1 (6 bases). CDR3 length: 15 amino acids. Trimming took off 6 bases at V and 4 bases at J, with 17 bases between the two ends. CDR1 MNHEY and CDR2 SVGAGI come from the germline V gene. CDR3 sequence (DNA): TGTGCCAGCAGCACAACAGGGATGAAGGCAGATACGCAGTATTTT. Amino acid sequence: CASSTTGMKADTQYF.

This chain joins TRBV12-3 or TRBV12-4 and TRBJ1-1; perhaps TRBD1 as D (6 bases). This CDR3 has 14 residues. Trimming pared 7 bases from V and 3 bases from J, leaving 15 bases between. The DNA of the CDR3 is TGTGCCAGCACCCCCATGGGGGCCGACACTGAAGCTTTCTTT. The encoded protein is CASTPMGADTEAFF.

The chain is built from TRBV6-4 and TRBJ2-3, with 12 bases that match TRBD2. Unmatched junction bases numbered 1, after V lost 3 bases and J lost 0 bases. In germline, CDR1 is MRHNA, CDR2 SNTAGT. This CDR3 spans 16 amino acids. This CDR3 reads CASSDTSGGSTDTQYF. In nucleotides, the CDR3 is TGTGCCAGCAGTGATACTAGCGGGGGGAGCACAGATACGCAGTATTTT.

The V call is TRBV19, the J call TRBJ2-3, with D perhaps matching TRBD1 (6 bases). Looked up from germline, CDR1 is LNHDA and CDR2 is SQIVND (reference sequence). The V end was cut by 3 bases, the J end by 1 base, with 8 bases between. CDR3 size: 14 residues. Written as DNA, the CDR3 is TGTGCCAGTAGTATGGGGGCCGGCACAGATACGCAGTATTTT. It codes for CASSMGAGTDTQYF. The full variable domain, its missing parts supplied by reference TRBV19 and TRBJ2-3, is DGGITQSPKYLFRKEGQNVTLSCEQNLNHDAMYWYRQDPGQGLRLIYYSQIVNDFQKGDIAEGYSVSREKKESFPLTVTSAQKNPTAFYLCASSMGAGTDTQYFGPGTRLTVL.

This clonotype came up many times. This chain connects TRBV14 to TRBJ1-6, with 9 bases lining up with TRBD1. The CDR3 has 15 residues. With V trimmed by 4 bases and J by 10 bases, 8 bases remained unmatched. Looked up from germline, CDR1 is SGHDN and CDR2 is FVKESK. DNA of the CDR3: TGTGCCAGCAGCCGAGCGGACAGGGGAGAATCACCCCTCCACTTT. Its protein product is CASSRADRGESPLHF.

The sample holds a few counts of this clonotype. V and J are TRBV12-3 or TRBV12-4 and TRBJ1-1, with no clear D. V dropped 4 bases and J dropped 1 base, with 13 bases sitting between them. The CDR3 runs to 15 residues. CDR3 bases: TGTGCCAGCAGTTATGGGATGGGAACGAACACTGAAGCTTTCTTT. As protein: CASSYGMGTNTEAFF.

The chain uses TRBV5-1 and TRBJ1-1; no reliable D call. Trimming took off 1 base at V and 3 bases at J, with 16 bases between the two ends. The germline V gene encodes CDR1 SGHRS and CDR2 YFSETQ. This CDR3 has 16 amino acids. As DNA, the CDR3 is TGCGCCAGCAGCTTGCCAGGCCCAATATTCGACACTGAAGCTTTCTTT. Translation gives CASSLPGPIFDTEAFF.

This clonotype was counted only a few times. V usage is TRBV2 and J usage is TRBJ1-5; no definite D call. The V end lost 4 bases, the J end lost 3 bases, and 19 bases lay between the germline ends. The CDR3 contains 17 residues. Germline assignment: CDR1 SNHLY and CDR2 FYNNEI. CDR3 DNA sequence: TGTGCCAGCAGTGGCGGAAAGGATCTCTCAATCAATCAGCCCCAGCATTTT. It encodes CASSGGKDLSINQPQHF.

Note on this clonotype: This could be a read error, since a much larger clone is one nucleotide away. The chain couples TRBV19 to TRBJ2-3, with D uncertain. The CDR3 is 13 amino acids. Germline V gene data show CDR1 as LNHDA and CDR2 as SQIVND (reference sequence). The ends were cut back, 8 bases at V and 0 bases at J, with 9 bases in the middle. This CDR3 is CASRPRSTDTQYF. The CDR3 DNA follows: TGTGCCAGTCGCCCCAGAAGCACAGATACGCAGTATTTT.

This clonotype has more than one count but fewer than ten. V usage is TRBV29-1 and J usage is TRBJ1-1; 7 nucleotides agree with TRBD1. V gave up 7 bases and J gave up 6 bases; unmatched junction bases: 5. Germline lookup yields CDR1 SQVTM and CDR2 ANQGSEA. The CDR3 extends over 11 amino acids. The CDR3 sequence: CSAMGQPEAFF. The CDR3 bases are TGCAGCGCCATGGGACAGCCTGAAGCTTTCTTT.

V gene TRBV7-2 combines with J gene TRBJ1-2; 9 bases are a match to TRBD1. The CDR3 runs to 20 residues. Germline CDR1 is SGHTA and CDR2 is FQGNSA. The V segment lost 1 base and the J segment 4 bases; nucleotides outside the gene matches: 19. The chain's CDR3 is CASSLVGTGQGKSTSYGYTF. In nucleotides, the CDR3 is TGTGCCAGCAGCTTAGTAGGGACTGGACAGGGGAAGTCGACGAGCTATGGCTACACCTTC.

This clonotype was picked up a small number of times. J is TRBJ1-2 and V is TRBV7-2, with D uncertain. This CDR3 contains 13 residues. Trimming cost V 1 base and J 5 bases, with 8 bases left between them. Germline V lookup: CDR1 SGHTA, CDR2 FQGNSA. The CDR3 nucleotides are TGTGCCAGCAGCTTAGTATCGATTTATGGCTACACCTTC. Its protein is CASSLVSIYGYTF.